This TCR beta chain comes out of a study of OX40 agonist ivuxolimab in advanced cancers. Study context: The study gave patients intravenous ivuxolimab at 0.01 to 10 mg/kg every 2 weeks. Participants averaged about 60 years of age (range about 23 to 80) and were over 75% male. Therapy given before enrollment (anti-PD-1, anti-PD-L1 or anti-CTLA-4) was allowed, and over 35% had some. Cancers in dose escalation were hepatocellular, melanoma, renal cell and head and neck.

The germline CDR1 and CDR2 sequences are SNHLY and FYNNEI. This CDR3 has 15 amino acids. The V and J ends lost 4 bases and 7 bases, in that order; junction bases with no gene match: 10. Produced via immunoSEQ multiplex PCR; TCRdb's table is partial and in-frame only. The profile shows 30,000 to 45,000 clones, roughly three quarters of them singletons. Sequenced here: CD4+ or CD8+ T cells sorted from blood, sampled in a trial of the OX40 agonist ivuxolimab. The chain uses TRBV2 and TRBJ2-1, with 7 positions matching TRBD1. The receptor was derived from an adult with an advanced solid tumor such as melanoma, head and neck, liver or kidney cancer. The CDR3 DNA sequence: TGTGCCAGCAGTGTCTACAGGGGATTCTATAATGAGCAGTTCTTC. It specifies CASSVYRGFYNEQFF.